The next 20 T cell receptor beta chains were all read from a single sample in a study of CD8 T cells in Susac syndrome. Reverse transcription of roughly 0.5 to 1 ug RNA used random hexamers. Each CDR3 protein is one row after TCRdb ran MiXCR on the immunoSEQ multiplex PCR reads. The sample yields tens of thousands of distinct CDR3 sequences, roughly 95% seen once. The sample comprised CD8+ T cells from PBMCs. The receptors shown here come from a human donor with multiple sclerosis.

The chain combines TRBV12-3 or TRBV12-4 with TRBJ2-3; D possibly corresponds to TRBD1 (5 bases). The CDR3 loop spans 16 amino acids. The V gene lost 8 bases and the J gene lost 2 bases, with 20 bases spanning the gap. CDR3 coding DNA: TGTGCCAGCGCTTCCTCAGGGTCCAGCTACACAGATACGCAGTATTTT. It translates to CASASSGSSYTDTQYF.

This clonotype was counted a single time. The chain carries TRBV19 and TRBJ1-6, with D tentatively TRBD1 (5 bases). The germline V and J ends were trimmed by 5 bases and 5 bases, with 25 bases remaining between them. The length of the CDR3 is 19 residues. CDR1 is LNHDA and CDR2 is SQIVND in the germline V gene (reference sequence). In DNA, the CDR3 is TGTGCCAGTAGTGAGTTAAGGGACCTTTCGGCTTCCGATAATTCACCCCTCCACTTT. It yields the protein CASSELRDLSASDNSPLHF.

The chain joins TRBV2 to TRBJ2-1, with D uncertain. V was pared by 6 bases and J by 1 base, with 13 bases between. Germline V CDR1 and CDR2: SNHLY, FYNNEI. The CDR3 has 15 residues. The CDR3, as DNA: TGTGCCAGCAGGACCTATCAGAGGTCCTACAATGAGCAGTTCTTC. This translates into CASRTYQRSYNEQFF.

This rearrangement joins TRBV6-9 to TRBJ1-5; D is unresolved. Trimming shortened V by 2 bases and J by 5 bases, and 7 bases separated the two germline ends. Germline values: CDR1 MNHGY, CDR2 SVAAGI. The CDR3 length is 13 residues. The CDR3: CASSYVPHQPQHF. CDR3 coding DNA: TGTGCCAGCAGTTATGTGCCCCATCAGCCCCAGCATTTT.

Here the CDR3 reads CSARGRDVYGYTF. The CDR3, as DNA: TGCAGTGCTAGAGGCAGGGACGTCTATGGCTACACCTTC. This chain joins TRBV20-1 and TRBJ1-2, with D possibly being TRBD1 (5 bases). This CDR3 comprises 13 residues. Trimming removed 1 base at V and 4 bases at J, with 10 bases between. In germline, CDR1 is DFQATT, CDR2 SNEGSKA (reference sequence).

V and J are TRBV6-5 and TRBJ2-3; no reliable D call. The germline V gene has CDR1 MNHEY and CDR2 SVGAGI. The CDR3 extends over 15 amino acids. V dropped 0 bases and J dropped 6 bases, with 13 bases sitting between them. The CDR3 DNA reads TGTGCCAGCAGTTACTCCCCACGAGGCCCCGATACGCAGTATTTT. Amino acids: CASSYSPRGPDTQYF.

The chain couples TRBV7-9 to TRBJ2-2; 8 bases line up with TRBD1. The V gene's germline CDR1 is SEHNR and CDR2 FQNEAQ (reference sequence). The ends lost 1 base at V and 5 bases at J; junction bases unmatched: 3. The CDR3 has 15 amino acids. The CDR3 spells CASSLDRGVTGELFF. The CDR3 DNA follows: TGTGCCAGCAGCTTAGACAGGGGGGTGACCGGGGAGCTGTTTTTT.

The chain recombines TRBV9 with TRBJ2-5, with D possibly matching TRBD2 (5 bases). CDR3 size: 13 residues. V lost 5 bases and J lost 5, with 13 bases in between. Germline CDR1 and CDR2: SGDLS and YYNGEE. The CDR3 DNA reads TGTGCCAGCAGTGAGGGCCCGCAGGAGACCCAGTACTTC. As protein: CASSEGPQETQYF.

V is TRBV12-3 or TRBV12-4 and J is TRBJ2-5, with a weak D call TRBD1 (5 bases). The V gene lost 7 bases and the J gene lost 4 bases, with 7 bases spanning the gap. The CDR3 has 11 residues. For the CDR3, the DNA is TGTGCCAGCAAAAGGGGAGAGACCCAGTACTTC. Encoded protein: CASKRGETQYF.

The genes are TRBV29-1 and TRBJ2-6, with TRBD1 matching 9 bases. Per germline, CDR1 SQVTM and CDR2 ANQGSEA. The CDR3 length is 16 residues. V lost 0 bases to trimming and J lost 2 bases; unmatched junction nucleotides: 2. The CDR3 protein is CSVEERDRAGANVLTF. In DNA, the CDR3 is TGCAGCGTTGAAGAGCGGGACAGGGCTGGGGCCAACGTCCTGACTTTC.

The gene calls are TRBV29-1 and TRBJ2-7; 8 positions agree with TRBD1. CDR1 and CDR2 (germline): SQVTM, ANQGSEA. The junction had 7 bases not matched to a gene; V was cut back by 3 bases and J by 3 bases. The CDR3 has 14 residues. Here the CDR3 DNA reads TGCAGCGTTGACAGGGGGCGACCCGACTACGAGCAGTACTTC. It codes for CSVDRGRPDYEQYF.

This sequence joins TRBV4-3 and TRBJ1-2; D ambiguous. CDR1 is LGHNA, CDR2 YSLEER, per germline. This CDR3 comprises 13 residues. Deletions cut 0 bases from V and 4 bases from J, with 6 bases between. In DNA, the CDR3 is TGCGCCAGCAGCCAAGATAAGGGCTATGGCTACACCTTC. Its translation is CASSQDKGYGYTF.

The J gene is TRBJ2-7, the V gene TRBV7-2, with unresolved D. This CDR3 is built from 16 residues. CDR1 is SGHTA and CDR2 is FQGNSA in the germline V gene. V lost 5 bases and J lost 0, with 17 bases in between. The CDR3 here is CASSPEWARSSYEQYF. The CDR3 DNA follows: TGTGCCAGCAGCCCCGAATGGGCCCGAAGCTCCTACGAGCAGTACTTC.

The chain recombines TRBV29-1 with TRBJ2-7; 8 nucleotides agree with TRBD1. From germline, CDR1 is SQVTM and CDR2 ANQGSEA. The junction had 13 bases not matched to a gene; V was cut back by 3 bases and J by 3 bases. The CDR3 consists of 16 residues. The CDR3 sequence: CSVEGMTGAFNYEQYF. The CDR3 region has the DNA TGCAGCGTTGAGGGTATGACAGGGGCCTTCAACTACGAGCAGTACTTC.

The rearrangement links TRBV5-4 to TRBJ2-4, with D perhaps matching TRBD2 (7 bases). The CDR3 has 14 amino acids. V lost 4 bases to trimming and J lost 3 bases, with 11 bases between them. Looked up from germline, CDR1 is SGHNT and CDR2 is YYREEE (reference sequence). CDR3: CASSPRGHKNIQYF. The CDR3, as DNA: TGTGCCAGCAGCCCGCGGGGGCACAAAAACATTCAGTACTTC.

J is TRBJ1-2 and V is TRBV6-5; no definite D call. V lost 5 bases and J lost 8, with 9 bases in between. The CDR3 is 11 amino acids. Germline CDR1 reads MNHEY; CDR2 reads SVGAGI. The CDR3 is CASSTPGGYTF. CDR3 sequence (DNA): TGTGCCAGCAGTACGCCAGGAGGCTACACCTTC.

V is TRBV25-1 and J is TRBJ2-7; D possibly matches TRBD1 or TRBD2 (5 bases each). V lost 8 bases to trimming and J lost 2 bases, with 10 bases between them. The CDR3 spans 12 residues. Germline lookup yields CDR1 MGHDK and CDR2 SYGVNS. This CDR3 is CASGDGAYEQYF. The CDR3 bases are TGTGCCAGCGGGGACGGCGCCTACGAGCAGTACTTC.

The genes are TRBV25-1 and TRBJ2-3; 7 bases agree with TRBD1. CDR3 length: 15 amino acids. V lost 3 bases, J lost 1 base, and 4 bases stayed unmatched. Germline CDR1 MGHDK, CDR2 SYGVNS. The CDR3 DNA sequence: TGTGCCAGCAGTGAGCCCACAGGGGGCACAGATACGCAGTATTTT. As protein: CASSEPTGGTDTQYF.

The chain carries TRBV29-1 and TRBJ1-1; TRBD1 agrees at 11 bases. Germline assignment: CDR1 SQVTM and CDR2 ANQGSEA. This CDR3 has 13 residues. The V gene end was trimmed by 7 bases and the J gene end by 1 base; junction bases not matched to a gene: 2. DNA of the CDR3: TGCAGCGATGGACAGGGGGCGAACACTGAAGCTTTCTTT. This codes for CSDGQGANTEAFF.

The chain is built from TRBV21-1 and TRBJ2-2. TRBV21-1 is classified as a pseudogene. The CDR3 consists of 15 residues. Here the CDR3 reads CASRRARRNTGELFF. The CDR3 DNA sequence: TGTGCCAGCAGACGGGCAAGGCGTAACACCGGGGAGCTGTTTTTT.